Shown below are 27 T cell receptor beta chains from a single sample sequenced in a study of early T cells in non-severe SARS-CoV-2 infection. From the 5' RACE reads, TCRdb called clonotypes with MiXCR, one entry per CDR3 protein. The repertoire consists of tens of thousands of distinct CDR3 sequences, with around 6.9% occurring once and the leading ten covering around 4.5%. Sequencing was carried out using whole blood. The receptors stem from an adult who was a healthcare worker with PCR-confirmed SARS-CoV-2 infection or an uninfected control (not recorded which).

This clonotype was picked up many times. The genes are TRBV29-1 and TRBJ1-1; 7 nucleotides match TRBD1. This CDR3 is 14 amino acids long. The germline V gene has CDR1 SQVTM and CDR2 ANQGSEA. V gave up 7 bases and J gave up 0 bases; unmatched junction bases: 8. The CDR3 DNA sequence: TGCAGCGCCGTCAGGACAGGCGTGAACACTGAAGCTTTCTTT. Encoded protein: CSAVRTGVNTEAFF.

The CDR3: CASSFASGANVLTF. The CDR3, as DNA: TGCGCCAGCAGCTTCGCCTCTGGGGCCAACGTCCTGACTTTC. This chain joins TRBV5-1 and TRBJ2-6; D not certain. V was pared by 2 bases and J by 0 bases, with 3 bases between. Germline V gives CDR1 SGHRS, CDR2 YFSETQ. This CDR3 region has 14 residues.

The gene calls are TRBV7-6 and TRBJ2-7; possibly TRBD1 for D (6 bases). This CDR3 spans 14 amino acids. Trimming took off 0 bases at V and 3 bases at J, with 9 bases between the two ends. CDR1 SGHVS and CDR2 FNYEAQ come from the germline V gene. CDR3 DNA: TGTGCCAGCAGCTTAGCGGGGGCGGACTACGAGCAGTACTTC. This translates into CASSLAGADYEQYF.

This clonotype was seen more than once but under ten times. CDR3 residues: CASSPGQTRRETQYF. The CDR3 nucleotides are TGTGCCAGCAGCCCTGGACAGACGAGACGAGAGACCCAGTACTTC. This sequence joins TRBV7-6 and TRBJ2-5; the D gene is possibly TRBD1 (6 bases). CDR1 SGHVS and CDR2 FNYEAQ come from the germline V gene. This CDR3 spans 15 amino acids. Trimming removed 5 bases at V and 4 bases at J, with 17 bases between.

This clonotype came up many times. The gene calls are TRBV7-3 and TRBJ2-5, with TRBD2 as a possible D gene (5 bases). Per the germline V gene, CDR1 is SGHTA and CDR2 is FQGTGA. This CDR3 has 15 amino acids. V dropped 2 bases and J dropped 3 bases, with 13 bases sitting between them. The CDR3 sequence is CASSLGLPGKETQYF. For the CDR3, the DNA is TGTGCCAGCAGCTTAGGACTCCCCGGGAAAGAGACCCAGTACTTC.

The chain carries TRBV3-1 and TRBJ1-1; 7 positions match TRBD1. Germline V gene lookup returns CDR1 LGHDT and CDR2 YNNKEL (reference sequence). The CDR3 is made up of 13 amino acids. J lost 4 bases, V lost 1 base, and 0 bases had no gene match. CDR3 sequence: CASSQAGGTEAFF. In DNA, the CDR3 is TGTGCCAGCAGCCAAGCAGGGGGCACTGAAGCTTTCTTT.

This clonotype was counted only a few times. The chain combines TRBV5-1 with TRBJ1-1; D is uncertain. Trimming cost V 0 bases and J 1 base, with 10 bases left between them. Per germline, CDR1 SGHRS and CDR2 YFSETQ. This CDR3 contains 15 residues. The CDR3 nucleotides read TGCGCCAGCAGCTTGGCCGAAAGGAGGAACACTGAAGCTTTCTTT. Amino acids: CASSLAERRNTEAFF.

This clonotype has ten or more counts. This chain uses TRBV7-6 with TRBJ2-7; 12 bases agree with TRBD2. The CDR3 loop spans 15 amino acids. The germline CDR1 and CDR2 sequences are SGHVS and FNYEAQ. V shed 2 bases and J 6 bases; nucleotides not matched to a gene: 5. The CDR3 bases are TGTGCCAGCAGCTTACTAGCGGGGGGGCCCAGCGAGCAGTACTTC. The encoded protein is CASSLLAGGPSEQYF.

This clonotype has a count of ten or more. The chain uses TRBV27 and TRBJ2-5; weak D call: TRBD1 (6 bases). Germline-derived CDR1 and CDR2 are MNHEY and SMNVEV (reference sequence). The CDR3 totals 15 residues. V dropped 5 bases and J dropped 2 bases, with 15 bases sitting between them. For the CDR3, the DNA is TGTGCCAGCAGTCTCCTGGGGGCCGGTCAAGAGACCCAGTACTTC. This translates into CASSLLGAGQETQYF.

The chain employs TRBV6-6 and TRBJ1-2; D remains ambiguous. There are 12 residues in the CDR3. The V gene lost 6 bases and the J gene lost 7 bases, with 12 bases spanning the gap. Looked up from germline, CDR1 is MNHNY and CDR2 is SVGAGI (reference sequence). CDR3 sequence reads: CASSTHAPGYTF. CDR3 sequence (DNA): TGTGCCAGCAGCACCCATGCACCTGGCTACACCTTC.

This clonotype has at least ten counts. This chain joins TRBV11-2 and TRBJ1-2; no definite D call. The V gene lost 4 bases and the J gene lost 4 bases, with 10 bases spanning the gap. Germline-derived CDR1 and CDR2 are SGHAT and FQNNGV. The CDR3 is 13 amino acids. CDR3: CASSYEALYGYTF. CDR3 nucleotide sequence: TGTGCCAGCAGCTACGAGGCTCTCTATGGCTACACCTTC.

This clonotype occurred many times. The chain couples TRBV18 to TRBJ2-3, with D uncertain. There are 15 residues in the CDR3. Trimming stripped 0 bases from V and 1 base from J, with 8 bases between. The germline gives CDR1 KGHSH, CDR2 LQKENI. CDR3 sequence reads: CASSPPQSGTDTQYF. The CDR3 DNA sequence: TGTGCCAGCTCACCACCGCAGTCAGGCACAGATACGCAGTATTTT.

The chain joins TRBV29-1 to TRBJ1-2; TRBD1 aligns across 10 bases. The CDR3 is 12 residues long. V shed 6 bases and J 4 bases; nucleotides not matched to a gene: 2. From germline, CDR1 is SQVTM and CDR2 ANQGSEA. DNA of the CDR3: TGCAGCGTGGGACAGGGGACCTATGGCTACACCTTC. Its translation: CSVGQGTYGYTF.

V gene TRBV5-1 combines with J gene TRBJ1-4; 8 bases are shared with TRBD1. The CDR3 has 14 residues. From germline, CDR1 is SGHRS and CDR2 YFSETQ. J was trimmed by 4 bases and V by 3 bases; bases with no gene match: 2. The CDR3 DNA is TGCGCCAGCAGCTGGACAGGGAATAATGAAAAACTGTTTTTT. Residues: CASSWTGNNEKLFF.

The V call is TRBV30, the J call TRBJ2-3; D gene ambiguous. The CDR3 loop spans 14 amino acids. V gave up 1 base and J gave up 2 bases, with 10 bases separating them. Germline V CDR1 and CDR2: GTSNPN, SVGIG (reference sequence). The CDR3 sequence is CAWSGVGFTDTQYF. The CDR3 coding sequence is TGTGCCTGGAGTGGGGTTGGTTTCACAGATACGCAGTATTTT.

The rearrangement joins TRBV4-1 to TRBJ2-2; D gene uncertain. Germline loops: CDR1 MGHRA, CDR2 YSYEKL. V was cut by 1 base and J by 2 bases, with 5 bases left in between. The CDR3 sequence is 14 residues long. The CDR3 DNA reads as TGCGCCAGCAGCCAAGGACCAAACACCGGGGAGCTGTTTTTT. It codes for CASSQGPNTGELFF.

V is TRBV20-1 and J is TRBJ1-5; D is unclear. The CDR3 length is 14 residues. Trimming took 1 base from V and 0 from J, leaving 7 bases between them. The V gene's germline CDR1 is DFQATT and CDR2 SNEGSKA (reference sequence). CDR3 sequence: CSARVGNSNQPQHF. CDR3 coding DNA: TGCAGTGCTAGAGTTGGGAATAGCAATCAGCCCCAGCATTTT.

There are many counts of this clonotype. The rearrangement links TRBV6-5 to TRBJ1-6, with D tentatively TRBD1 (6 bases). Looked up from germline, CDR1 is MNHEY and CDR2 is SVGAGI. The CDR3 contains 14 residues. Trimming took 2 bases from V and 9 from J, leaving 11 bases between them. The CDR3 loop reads CASSYPGARSPLHF. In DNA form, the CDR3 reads TGTGCCAGCAGTTACCCAGGGGCTCGTTCACCCCTCCACTTT.

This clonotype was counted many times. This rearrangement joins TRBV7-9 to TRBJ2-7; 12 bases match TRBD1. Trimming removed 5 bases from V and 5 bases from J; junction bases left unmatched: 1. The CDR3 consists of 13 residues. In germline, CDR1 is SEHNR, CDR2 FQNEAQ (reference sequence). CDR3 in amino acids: CASSGTGGNEQYF. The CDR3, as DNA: TGTGCCAGCAGCGGGACAGGGGGCAACGAGCAGTACTTC.

The CDR3 DNA sequence: TGTGCCACTCGGCCGGGACAGGGAGGTCAGCCCCAGCATTTT. It specifies CATRPGQGGQPQHF. This chain joins TRBV2 and TRBJ1-5, with 9 bases matching TRBD1. The germline CDR1 and CDR2 sequences are SNHLY and FYNNEI. The CDR3 length is 14 residues. Unmatched junction bases numbered 10, after V lost 10 bases and J lost 6 bases.

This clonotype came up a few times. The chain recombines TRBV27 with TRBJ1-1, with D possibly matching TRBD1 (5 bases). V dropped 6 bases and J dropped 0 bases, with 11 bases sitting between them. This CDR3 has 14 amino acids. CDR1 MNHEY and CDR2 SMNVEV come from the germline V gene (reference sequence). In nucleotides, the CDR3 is TGTGCCAGCAGCATCAGGACAATGAACACTGAAGCTTTCTTT. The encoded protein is CASSIRTMNTEAFF.

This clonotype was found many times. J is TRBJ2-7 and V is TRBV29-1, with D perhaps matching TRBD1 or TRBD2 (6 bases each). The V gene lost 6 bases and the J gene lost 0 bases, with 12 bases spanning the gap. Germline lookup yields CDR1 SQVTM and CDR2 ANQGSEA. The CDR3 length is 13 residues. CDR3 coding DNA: TGCAGCGTCATTGGGGGGCCCTCCTACGAGCAGTACTTC. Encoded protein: CSVIGGPSYEQYF.

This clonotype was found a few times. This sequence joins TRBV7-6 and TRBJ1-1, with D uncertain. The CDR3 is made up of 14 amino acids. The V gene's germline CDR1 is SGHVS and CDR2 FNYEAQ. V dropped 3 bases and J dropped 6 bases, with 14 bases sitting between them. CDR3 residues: CASSFSVEPPEAFF. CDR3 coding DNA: TGTGCCAGCAGCTTCTCTGTCGAGCCCCCTGAAGCTTTCTTT.

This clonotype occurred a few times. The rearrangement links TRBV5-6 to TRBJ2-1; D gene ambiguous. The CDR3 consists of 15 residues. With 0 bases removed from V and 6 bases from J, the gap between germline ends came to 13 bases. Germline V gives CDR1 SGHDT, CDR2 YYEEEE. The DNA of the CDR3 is TGTGCCAGCAGCTTGGCCCTGGGCACGACCAATGAGCAGTTCTTC. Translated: CASSLALGTTNEQFF.

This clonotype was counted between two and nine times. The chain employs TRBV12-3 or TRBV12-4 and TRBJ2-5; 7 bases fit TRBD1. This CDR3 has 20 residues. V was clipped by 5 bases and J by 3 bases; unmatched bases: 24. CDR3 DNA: TGTGCCAGCAGTCCCCGTTTCACAGGGGCCGCCCCAGCGATTAAAGAGACCCAGTACTTC. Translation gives CASSPRFTGAAPAIKETQYF.

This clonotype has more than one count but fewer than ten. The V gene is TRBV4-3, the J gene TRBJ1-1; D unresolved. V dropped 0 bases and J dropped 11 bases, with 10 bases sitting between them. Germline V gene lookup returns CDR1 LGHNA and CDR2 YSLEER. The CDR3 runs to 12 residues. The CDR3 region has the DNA TGCGCCAGCAGCCAAGATAGAACTTCGGCTTTCTTT. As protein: CASSQDRTSAFF.

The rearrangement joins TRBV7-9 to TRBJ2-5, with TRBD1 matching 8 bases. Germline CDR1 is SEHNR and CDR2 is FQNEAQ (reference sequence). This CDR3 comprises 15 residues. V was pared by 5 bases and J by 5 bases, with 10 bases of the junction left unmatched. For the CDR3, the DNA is TGTGCCAGCAGCCCAGGACAGGGCTGGGGGGAGACCCAGTACTTC. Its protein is CASSPGQGWGETQYF.